These T cell receptor beta chains were read from a single sample in a study of blood T cell repertoires in COVID-19. Using immunoSEQ multiplex PCR, the repertoire was profiled, and TCRdb retains in-frame clones only, with some absent. This sample yields 200,000 to 300,000 clones, of which about 79% are seen a single time; 2% to 2.5% belongs to the top ten. The sample comprised peripheral blood. The receptors were gathered from a man between 35 and 55 years old who had recovered from COVID-19. CDR3s include the opening cysteine and the closing phenylalanine or tryptophan. The D gene is left open where the match is weak. Expanded clones get a size class; other rows say once, few or many, or leave the size out.

TRBD1	.	TRBV19	TRBJ2-3	TGTGCCAGTAACGGACAGGCCACAGATACGCAGTATTTT	CASNGQATDTQYF
TRBD1	.	TRBV7-9	TRBJ1-6	TGTGCCAGCAGCTCGCCCACCGGGACAGGGAGAACTTATAATTCACCCCTCCACTTT	CASSSPTGTGRTYNSPLHF
.	.	TRBV12-3/TRBV12-4	TRBJ2-7	TGTGCCAGCAGTTTTCAGGGGCTAGGCGAGCAGTACTTC	CASSFQGLGEQYF
.	.	TRBV19	TRBJ1-3	TGTGCCAGTAGTATAGATCGTGGAAACACCATATATTTT	CASSIDRGNTIYF
TRBD1	.	TRBV6-5	TRBJ2-7	TGTGCCAGCAGTTATTCGACCGGGACAGACCCATTGTACTTC	CASSYSTGTDPLYF
.	.	TRBV2	TRBJ2-1	TGTGCCAGCACCAATGACAATACTGAGCAGTTCTTC	CASTNDNTEQFF
.	.	TRBV12-3/TRBV12-4	TRBJ2-5	TGTGCCAGCAGTTTCTTGGGGAGAGAGACCCAGTACTTC	CASSFLGRETQYF
.	.	TRBV2	TRBJ2-7	TGTGCCAGCAGTGAGGAGTCGAGCGCCGAGCAGTACTTC	CASSEESSAEQYF
.	.	TRBV6-5	TRBJ2-7	TGTGCCAGCAGTTTGGCGTGGGAGGCCTCCTACGAGCAGTACTTC	CASSLAWEASYEQYF
.	.	TRBV11-3	TRBJ2-5	TGTGCCAGCAGCTTAAGTCTGGCACAAGAGACCCAGTACTTC	CASSLSLAQETQYF
TRBD1	.	TRBV9	TRBJ2-5	TGTGCCAGCAAAGGGGGCCTACAAGAGACCCAGTACTTC	CASKGGLQETQYF
TRBD2	.	TRBV7-9	TRBJ2-3	TGTGCCAGCAGCCCTAGCGGGATTAGCACAGATACGCAGTATTTT	CASSPSGISTDTQYF
.	.	TRBV5-1	TRBJ2-2	TGCGCCAGCAGCTTGGTAGTTAACACCGGGGAGCTGTTTTTT	CASSLVVNTGELFF
TRBD1	few	TRBV19	TRBJ2-7	TGTGCCAGTAGTATGCCGGACAGGGCCTACGAGCAGTACTTC	CASSMPDRAYEQYF
TRBD1	.	TRBV9	TRBJ2-4	TGTGCCAGCAGCCCAAGGACAGGGGTCGGCAAAAACATTCAGTACTTC	CASSPRTGVGKNIQYF
TRBD1	.	TRBV19	TRBJ1-2	TGTGCCAGTAGTAACAGGGGATATTATGGCTACACCTTC	CASSNRGYYGYTF
TRBD2	.	TRBV29-1	TRBJ2-1	TGCAGCGTCAGATCTAGCGGGAGGAATGAGCAGTTCTTC	CSVRSSGRNEQFF
TRBD2	.	TRBV9	TRBJ2-7	TGTGCCAGCAGCGTAAATCCAAGCGGGGGATACGAGCAGTACTTC	CASSVNPSGGYEQYF
.	.	TRBV10-3	TRBJ1-5	TGTGCCATCAGTGAGTCGCGAGGAAATCAGCCCCAGCATTTT	CAISESRGNQPQHF
TRBD1	.	TRBV13	TRBJ2-7	TGTGCCAGCAGCTTTGATCAGGGGGTTCCAAGCGAGCAGTACTTC	CASSFDQGVPSEQYF
TRBD1	.	TRBV27	TRBJ1-4	TGTGCCAGCAGTCTACGGACAGGGTCGCGGGAAAAACTGTTTTTT	CASSLRTGSREKLFF
TRBD2	.	TRBV9	TRBJ2-3	TGTGCCAGCAGCGTAGACGCGGGGGGGACAGATACGCAGTATTTT	CASSVDAGGTDTQYF
.	.	TRBV11-2	TRBJ1-1	TGTGCCAGCAGCTTAGAATTCTTTCCTGAAGCTTTCTTT	CASSLEFFPEAFF
.	.	TRBV11-3	TRBJ1-6	TGTGCCAGCAGCTTAAGTCAGGGTGGTTCACCCCTCCACTTT	CASSLSQGGSPLHF
TRBD2	.	TRBV7-9	TRBJ2-5	TGTGCCAGCAGCTTAGGGATCGGAATAGCGGGGCAAGAGACCCAGTACTTC	CASSLGIGIAGQETQYF
.	.	TRBV6-6	TRBJ2-5	TGTGCCAGCAGTTTCGGGTCAGCGGGTGGGGAGACCCAGTACTTC	CASSFGSAGGETQYF
TRBD1	.	TRBV12-3/TRBV12-4	TRBJ1-2	TGTGCCAGCGGATACAGGGGTGGCTACACCTTC	CASGYRGGYTF
TRBD1	.	TRBV6-5	TRBJ2-3	TGTGCCAGCAGTTACAGGGGGCGCACAGATACGCAGTATTTT	CASSYRGRTDTQYF
.	few	TRBV5-1	TRBJ2-1	TGCGCCAGCAGCACAGGGTACAATGAGCAGTTCTTC	CASSTGYNEQFF
.	.	TRBV11-2	TRBJ2-7	TGTGCCAGCAGCTCCCTGCGTTTCTCCTACGAGCAGTACTTC	CASSSLRFSYEQYF
.	.	TRBV7-2	TRBJ2-1	TGTGCCAGCAGCTCCGTGGGCTTCTACAATGAGCAGTTCTTC	CASSSVGFYNEQFF
.	.	TRBV19	TRBJ2-4	TGTGCCAGTAGTACCATAAACAGGGAGGGGGCCAAAAACATTCAGTACTTC	CASSTINREGAKNIQYF
.	.	TRBV6-2/TRBV6-3	TRBJ2-1	TGTGCCAGCAGTTACTCCGGTGTCCTGGAGCAGTTCTTC	CASSYSGVLEQFF
TRBD2	.	TRBV7-2	TRBJ2-2	TGTGCCAGCAGCTTAGTATGGGGGGGGACCGGGGAGCTGTTTTTT	CASSLVWGGTGELFF
.	.	TRBV3-1/TRBV3-2	TRBJ1-1	TGTGCCAGCAGCCAAGATACCGGGGGTGAAGCTTTCTTT	CASSQDTGGEAFF
.	.	TRBV7-2	TRBJ2-1	TGTGCCAGCAGCTTCCTGATACTAGGTGCAACTGAGCAGTTCTTC	CASSFLILGATEQFF
.	.	TRBV9	TRBJ1-3	TGTGCCAGCAGCGGGAAATGGCCAGCCGGGAGGACCATATATTTT	CASSGKWPAGRTIYF
.	.	TRBV6-5	TRBJ2-1	TGTGCCAGCAGCTACGGCCCCAATACGTTCTTC	CASSYGPNTFF
.	.	TRBV11-3	TRBJ2-7	TGTGCCAGCAGCTCCCAGGGCCACGAGCAGTACTTC	CASSSQGHEQYF
.	.	TRBV7-2	TRBJ1-2	TGTGCCAGCAGCATCGGACAGCCTTTTAACTATGGCTACACCTTC	CASSIGQPFNYGYTF
.	few	TRBV30	TRBJ1-5	TGTGCCTGGAGTAGAGGGCGGAGCAATCAGCCCCAGCATTTT	CAWSRGRSNQPQHF
.	.	TRBV15	TRBJ1-4	TGTGCCACCAGCAGCTCCCGGACAGAAACAGAAAAACTGTTTTTT	CATSSSRTETEKLFF